Each of the 27 T cell receptor beta chains below was sequenced from the same sample in a study of blood T cell repertoires in COVID-19. Assay used: immunoSEQ multiplex PCR; TCRdb lists only in-frame clones, some missing. The sample gives roughly 220,000 clones, roughly 85% of which show up once; 2.2% is in the top ten. Specimen: peripheral blood. These receptors originate from a man aged 30 to 45 who had recovered from COVID-19.

The rearrangement links TRBV9 to TRBJ1-1, with a possible D match to TRBD1 (6 bases). CDR1 SGDLS and CDR2 YYNGEE come from the germline V gene. The CDR3 contains 14 residues. V gave up 3 bases and J gave up 1 base, with 10 bases separating them. The CDR3, as DNA: TGTGCCAGCAGCGAAGGGGGTTGGAACACTGAAGCTTTCTTT. It yields the protein CASSEGGWNTEAFF. The entire variable domain, with the rest obtained from reference TRBV9 and TRBJ1-1, is as follows: DSGVTQTPKHLITATGQRVTLRCSPRSGDLSVYWYQQSLDQGLQFLIQYYNGEERAKGNILERFSAQQFPDLHSELNLSSLELGDSALYFCASSEGGWNTEAFFGQGTRLTVV.

This chain uses TRBV24-1 with TRBJ2-7, with a tentative D call TRBD1 (7 bases). V shed 5 bases and J shed 2 bases, with 15 bases lying between them. The length of the CDR3 is 15 residues. CDR1 and CDR2 (germline): KGHDR, SFDVKD. The CDR3 region has the DNA TGTGCCACCAGTGGGCGGGGACAGTCCCCCTACGAGCAGTACTTC. Residues: CATSGRGQSPYEQYF.

The V gene is TRBV27, the J gene TRBJ1-2; TRBD1 agrees at 10 bases. V gave up 6 bases and J gave up 2 bases; unmatched junction bases: 12. Germline CDR1 and CDR2: MNHEY and SMNVEV (reference sequence). This CDR3 is built from 17 residues. CDR3 in DNA: TGTGCCAGCAGGACCGGAAGGGGACAGGGGCCGAACTATGGCTACACCTTC. This codes for CASRTGRGQGPNYGYTF.

This clone was seen only a few times. The chain joins TRBV29-1 to TRBJ2-7, with D possibly being TRBD1 (6 bases). In germline, CDR1 is SQVTM, CDR2 ANQGSEA. This CDR3 has 11 amino acids. V lost 6 bases to trimming and J lost 1 base, with 7 bases between them. The CDR3 nucleotides are TGCAGCGTGGACAGATCCTACGAGCAGTACTTC. It specifies CSVDRSYEQYF.

The chain couples TRBV11-2 to TRBJ2-4, with a possible D match to TRBD1 (5 bases). Germline CDR1 and CDR2: SGHAT and FQNNGV. This CDR3 is built from 17 residues. V lost 5 bases to trimming and J lost 7 bases, with 24 bases between them. The CDR3 DNA sequence: TGTGCCAGCAGCCCAATTAAGGACAAAACTTCAGGGAACATTCAGTACTTC. Amino acid sequence: CASSPIKDKTSGNIQYF.

The J gene is TRBJ1-2, the V gene TRBV25-1; 7 bases match TRBD1. The ends lost 7 bases at V and 0 bases at J; junction bases unmatched: 17. This CDR3 comprises 18 residues. In germline, CDR1 is MGHDK, CDR2 SYGVNS. CDR3 sequence: CASIQPSLGTETNYGYTF. The CDR3 DNA sequence: TGTGCCAGCATCCAACCCTCCCTTGGGACAGAGACTAACTATGGCTACACCTTC.

The V call is TRBV15, the J call TRBJ2-2; D not certain. This CDR3 has 15 residues. V was trimmed by 1 base and J by 1 base, leaving 7 bases between them. Germline V gene sequence: CDR1 LNHNV, CDR2 YYDKDF (reference sequence). CDR3 DNA sequence: TGTGCCACCAGCAGAGTAACAGTGAACACCGGGGAGCTGTTTTTT. Translated, it gives CATSRVTVNTGELFF.

The chain employs TRBV7-6 and TRBJ1-2; 11 positions match TRBD1. Germline CDR1 SGHVS, CDR2 FNYEAQ. This CDR3 has 17 residues. V trimming: 4 bases; J trimming: 5 bases; junction bases outside the gene matches: 12. CDR3 nucleotides: TGTGCCAGCAGCTCGACCATCGCTGGGACAGGGGGTTATGGCTACACCTTC. It translates to CASSSTIAGTGGYGYTF.

The chain recombines TRBV6-6 with TRBJ2-7; a weak D match, TRBD1 (6 bases). The CDR3 spans 15 residues. The ends were cut back, 4 bases at V and 1 base at J, with 14 bases in the middle. Germline loops: CDR1 MNHNY, CDR2 SVGAGI (reference sequence). The CDR3 DNA reads TGTGCCAGCAGTTCTTTACAGGGTATATCCTACGAGCAGTACTTC. It codes for CASSSLQGISYEQYF.

This clone is medium-sized in the sample. The chain has TRBV6-1 and TRBJ2-7, with 13 nucleotides matching TRBD2. Germline V gives CDR1 MNHNS, CDR2 SASEGT. The CDR3 is made up of 15 amino acids. The V segment lost 3 bases and the J segment 1 base; nucleotides outside the gene matches: 0. CDR3 residues: CASSEGLAGSYEQYF. The CDR3 nucleotides read TGTGCCAGCAGTGAGGGACTAGCGGGGTCCTACGAGCAGTACTTC.

This clone has just one count. The V gene is TRBV25-1, the J gene TRBJ1-2, with a tentative D call TRBD1 (6 bases). Germline values: CDR1 MGHDK, CDR2 SYGVNS. The CDR3 covers 14 residues. Deletions cut 2 bases from V and 4 bases from J, with 11 bases between. For the CDR3, the DNA is TGTGCCAGCAGTGAAGGGGGCGTTGGCTATGGCTACACCTTC. It translates to CASSEGGVGYGYTF.

This clone has more than one count but fewer than ten. The chain combines TRBV29-1 with TRBJ1-1; D is perhaps TRBD1 (5 bases). The V gene's germline CDR1 is SQVTM and CDR2 ANQGSEA. The CDR3 sequence is 13 residues long. The ends were cut back, 0 bases at V and 11 bases at J, with 16 bases in the middle. CDR3 protein: CSVEDLVRGRAFF. The CDR3 nucleotides read TGCAGCGTTGAAGATCTAGTAAGGGGAAGGGCTTTCTTT. The variable domain in full, with the rest retrieved from reference TRBV29-1 and TRBJ1-1, is SAVISQKPSRDICQRGTSLTIQCQVDSQVTMMFWYRQQPGQSLTLIATANQGSEATYESGFVIDKFPISRPNLTFSTLTVSNMSPEDSSIYLCSVEDLVRGRAFFGQGTRLTVV.

This clone was seen more than once but under ten times. The chain uses TRBV10-2 and TRBJ1-2; 11 nucleotides line up with TRBD1. V was pared by 6 bases and J by 2 bases, with 2 bases of the junction left unmatched. This CDR3 contains 14 residues. Germline lookup yields CDR1 WSHSY and CDR2 SAAADI. As DNA, the CDR3 is TGCGCCAGCAGCGGGGACAGGGGGAACTATGGCTACACCTTC. It is translated as CASSGDRGNYGYTF.

The V gene is TRBV29-1, the J gene TRBJ2-7, with 7 bases that match TRBD2. The CDR3 length is 14 residues. Germline V gene data show CDR1 as SQVTM and CDR2 as ANQGSEA. J was trimmed by 6 bases and V by 5 bases; bases with no gene match: 13. CDR3 in amino acids: CSVPLGRIRAEQYF. In DNA form, the CDR3 reads TGCAGCGTTCCCCTCGGGAGGATCAGGGCCGAGCAGTACTTC.

This clone occurred once. The chain combines TRBV6-5 with TRBJ2-1, with 9 bases that match TRBD1. CDR3 length equals 15 residues. Germline CDR1 MNHEY, CDR2 SVGAGI. V was clipped by 7 bases and J by 9 bases; unmatched bases: 13. CDR3 loop: CASIITGGEFLEQFF. The CDR3 region has the DNA TGTGCCAGCATCATAACAGGGGGCGAGTTTCTTGAGCAGTTCTTC.

The chain joins TRBV4-2 to TRBJ2-7; D unresolved. The V and J ends lost 1 base and 4 bases respectively, with 5 bases between them. The CDR3 is 12 residues long. Germline loops: CDR1 LGHNA, CDR2 YNFKEQ. CDR3: CASSQAGYEQYF. CDR3 coding DNA: TGTGCCAGCAGCCAAGCCGGGTACGAGCAGTACTTC.

The J gene is TRBJ2-1, the V gene TRBV4-2; 8 bases line up with TRBD2. With 1 base clipped from V and 8 bases from J, the junction kept 7 bases outside the gene matches. CDR1 and CDR2 from the germline V gene are LGHNA and YNFKEQ. This CDR3 spans 15 amino acids. CDR3 in amino acids: CASSQVAGPRDEQFF. CDR3 nucleotides: TGTGCCAGCAGCCAAGTAGCGGGACCTCGGGATGAGCAGTTCTTC.

The J gene is TRBJ2-3, the V gene TRBV7-6; 12 bases agree with TRBD2. The CDR3 totals 17 residues. CDR1 is SGHVS and CDR2 is FNYEAQ in the germline V gene. V lost 0 bases, J lost 1 base, and 2 bases stayed unmatched. The CDR3 loop reads CASSLARLAGGTDTQYF. The CDR3 nucleotides are TGTGCCAGCAGCTTAGCGAGACTAGCGGGGGGCACAGATACGCAGTATTTT. The full variable domain, with the rest looked up from reference TRBV7-6 and TRBJ2-3, is GAGVSQSPRYKVTKRGQDVALRCDPISGHVSLYWYRQALGQGPEFLTYFNYEAQQDKSGLPNDRFSAERPEGSISTLTIQRTEQRDSAMYRCASSLARLAGGTDTQYFGPGTRLTVL.

The chain employs TRBV2 and TRBJ2-7; maybe TRBD2 (6 bases). The CDR3 runs 14 residues. V shed 2 bases and J shed 2 bases, with 10 bases lying between them. Germline V gives CDR1 SNHLY, CDR2 FYNNEI. The CDR3 protein is CASSEWGVPYEQYF. CDR3 nucleotides: TGTGCCAGCAGTGAATGGGGGGTTCCCTACGAGCAGTACTTC.

V is TRBV9 and J is TRBJ2-3, with D possibly TRBD2 on 6 matching bases. There are 14 residues in the CDR3. The V and J ends lost 7 bases and 1 base respectively, with 13 bases between them. Germline CDR1 and CDR2: SGDLS and YYNGEE. CDR3 nucleotides: TGTGCCAGCGGTACGGGGGTTCGCACAGATACGCAGTATTTT. It encodes CASGTGVRTDTQYF.

This clone was seen many times. This chain connects TRBV30 to TRBJ1-5, with 7 bases fitting TRBD1. V shed 1 base, J shed 5 bases, and the junction held 5 bases outside the gene matches. CDR3 length: 14 amino acids. Germline assignment: CDR1 GTSNPN and CDR2 SVGIG (reference sequence). In DNA, the CDR3 is TGTGCCTGGAGTGGAGGACAGGTCGATCAGCCCCAGCATTTT. Its translation: CAWSGGQVDQPQHF.

This chain joins TRBV11-2 and TRBJ1-6; the match to TRBD1 covers 7 bases. Germline V gene lookup returns CDR1 SGHAT and CDR2 FQNNGV. Germline trimming cut 2 bases from V and 7 bases from J; bases unmatched to any gene: 5. CDR3 size: 15 residues. The CDR3 is CASSLNRGANSPLHF. The CDR3 nucleotides are TGTGCCAGCAGCTTAAACAGGGGAGCGAATTCACCCCTCCACTTT.

J is TRBJ2-3 and V is TRBV30, with D possibly TRBD1 on 6 matching bases. This CDR3 spans 13 amino acids. The germline gives CDR1 GTSNPN, CDR2 SVGIG (reference sequence). V was trimmed by 5 bases and J by 1 base, leaving 10 bases between them. CDR3 sequence: CAWRDTRTDTQYF. DNA for the CDR3: TGTGCCTGGCGGGACACTCGCACAGATACGCAGTATTTT.

A single count supports this clone. CDR3: CASSLRWEKLFF. CDR3 sequence (DNA): TGTGCCAGCAGTTTACGGTGGGAAAAACTGTTTTTT. The V and J genes are TRBV12-3 or TRBV12-4 and TRBJ1-4, with unresolved D. V was clipped by 2 bases and J by 8 bases, with 6 bases between them. There are 12 residues in the CDR3.

This clone came up once. This chain joins TRBV27 and TRBJ2-3; no firm D call. CDR1 is MNHEY and CDR2 is SMNVEV in the germline V gene (reference sequence). V shed 4 bases and J shed 4 bases, with 9 bases lying between them. The CDR3 consists of 13 residues. Written as DNA, the CDR3 is TGTGCCAGCAGTTATCAGTTACCAGATACGCAGTATTTT. As protein: CASSYQLPDTQYF.

This chain joins TRBV19 and TRBJ2-1; D remains ambiguous. The V end lost 1 base, the J end lost 2 bases, and 12 bases lay between the germline ends. The CDR3 extends over 16 amino acids. Per the germline V gene, CDR1 is LNHDA and CDR2 is SQIVND (reference sequence). CDR3 in DNA: TGTGCCAGTAGTATAGCGTGGCGGCCCACCTACAATGAGCAGTTCTTC. Encoded protein: CASSIAWRPTYNEQFF.

The chain joins TRBV5-1 to TRBJ1-1; possible D gene TRBD1, 5 bases. V lost 1 base, J lost 7 bases, and 14 bases lay in between. Germline V gives CDR1 SGHRS, CDR2 YFSETQ. This CDR3 spans 14 amino acids. This chain's CDR3 is CASSLMGLYDEAFF. In nucleotides, the CDR3 is TGCGCCAGCAGCTTGATGGGACTCTACGATGAAGCTTTCTTT.